This T cell receptor (beta chain) was obtained from a study of blood T cell repertoires in COVID-19. Study-wide context: Material from acute and convalescent COVID-19 was sourced from the United States, Italy and Spain.

V was trimmed by 4 bases and J by 5 bases, leaving 15 bases between them. The CDR3 extends over 14 amino acids. CDR1 and CDR2 from the germline V gene are SGHTS and YDEGEE. Only in-frame clones appear in the TCRdb table, and some are missing; sequencing was by immunoSEQ multiplex PCR. The sample consists of roughly 350,000 clones, 85% of them appearing once. V and J are TRBV5-8 and TRBJ2-5, with D uncertain. The receptor comes from a woman aged 18-30 years with acute or convalescent COVID-19. The sample taken for sequencing was peripheral blood. The CDR3 DNA reads as TGTGCCAGCAGCCCGTGGGTAAGCGCGGAGACCCAGTACTTC. Protein: CASSPWVSAETQYF.